The 13 T cell receptor beta chains in this list originate from one sample, sequenced in a study of T cells after yellow fever vaccination. One entry per CDR3 protein, called by TCRdb with MiXCR from the 5' RACE reads. The sample has roughly 300,000 distinct CDR3 sequences, 6.8% seen once; the top ten hold 15% to 20%. The sample here was PBMCs, taken more than 35 days after the first yellow fever vaccination. The source of these receptors is a man between 18 and 35 years old who received the YFV17D yellow fever vaccine.

This clonotype was detected only a few times. The chain couples TRBV7-2 to TRBJ2-1; 15 bases fit TRBD2. V lost 5 bases, J lost 8 bases, and 10 bases stayed unmatched. The CDR3 loop spans 17 amino acids. Germline CDR1 and CDR2: SGHTA and FQGNSA. CDR3 sequence: CASSRTSGGATGYEQFF. CDR3 nucleotide sequence: TGTGCCAGCAGCCGGACTAGCGGGGGGGCCACGGGGTATGAGCAGTTCTTC.

This clonotype was found many times. The V gene is TRBV6-5, the J gene TRBJ2-3; the match to TRBD2 covers 9 bases. This CDR3 has 18 residues. V lost 0 bases to trimming and J lost 6 bases; unmatched junction nucleotides: 13. Per the germline V gene, CDR1 is MNHEY and CDR2 is SVGAGI. CDR3 in amino acids: CASSYSIPASGVADTQYF. In DNA form, the CDR3 reads TGTGCCAGCAGTTACTCGATTCCGGCTAGCGGGGTCGCGGATACGCAGTATTTT.

This clonotype has a single count. The chain couples TRBV5-1 to TRBJ2-3; D gene unclear. Trimming removed 3 bases at V and 0 bases at J, with 11 bases between. CDR1 is SGHRS and CDR2 is YFSETQ in the germline V gene. CDR3 length: 15 amino acids. The CDR3: CASSSIQTSTDTQYF. CDR3 in DNA: TGCGCCAGCAGCTCCATACAAACTAGCACAGATACGCAGTATTTT.

In its sample, this clonotype was seen many times. This chain joins TRBV5-1 and TRBJ2-1, with 8 nucleotides matching TRBD2. The germline V gene encodes CDR1 SGHRS and CDR2 YFSETQ. The CDR3 loop spans 16 amino acids. V lost 4 bases and J lost 0; bases outside the gene matches: 6. CDR3 nucleotide sequence: TGCGCCAGCAGCCCGGGGGGGGGTCACTCCTACAATGAGCAGTTCTTC. Translation gives CASSPGGGHSYNEQFF.

A few counts support this clonotype. The genes are TRBV6-5 and TRBJ2-1; 7 nucleotides agree with TRBD1. Germline V lookup: CDR1 MNHEY, CDR2 SVGAGI. This CDR3 is 15 amino acids long. J was trimmed by 9 bases and V by 0 bases; bases with no gene match: 8. The DNA for the CDR3 is TGTGCCAGCAGTTACTCGTCGCGACAGGGCTTTGAGCAGTTCTTC. This encodes CASSYSSRQGFEQFF.

The V gene is TRBV7-2, the J gene TRBJ2-7, with a tentative D call TRBD2 (7 bases). Germline V CDR1 and CDR2: SGHTA, FQGNSA. Trimming removed 8 bases from V and 4 bases from J, with 15 bases in between. This CDR3 has 13 residues. CDR3 sequence reads: CASGQAGAYEQYF. The CDR3 DNA follows: TGTGCCAGCGGTCAGGCGGGGGCATACGAGCAGTACTTC. Full variable domain (outside the CDR3, taken from reference TRBV7-2 and TRBJ2-7): GAGVSQSPSNKVTEKGKDVELRCDPISGHTALYWYRQSLGQGLEFLIYFQGNSAPDKSGLPSDRFSAERTGGSVSTLTIQRTQQEDSAVYLCASGQAGAYEQYFGPGTRLTVT.

This chain links TRBV5-6 with TRBJ2-5, with 7 bases fitting TRBD2. V shed 1 base and J 4 bases; nucleotides not matched to a gene: 7. This CDR3 spans 15 amino acids. CDR1 is SGHDT and CDR2 is YYEEEE in the germline V gene. CDR3 loop: CASSLRAGQGETQYF. In DNA form, the CDR3 reads TGTGCCAGCAGCTTGCGAGCGGGGCAAGGAGAGACCCAGTACTTC.

This clonotype was observed at least ten times. The chain joins TRBV20-1 to TRBJ2-3, with D hard to call. The germline V and J ends were trimmed by 6 bases and 2 bases, with 3 bases remaining between them. This CDR3 has 10 amino acids. Per germline, CDR1 DFQATT and CDR2 SNEGSKA (reference sequence). This chain's CDR3 is CSAITDTQYF. CDR3 nucleotides: TGCAGTGCCATCACAGATACGCAGTATTTT.

This clonotype was observed a few times. The V and J genes are TRBV20-1 and TRBJ2-1, with a weak D call TRBD1 (6 bases). From germline, CDR1 is DFQATT and CDR2 SNEGSKA (reference sequence). The CDR3 is 17 amino acids. V was pared by 6 bases and J by 0 bases, with 21 bases between. In DNA form, the CDR3 reads TGCAGTGCGACGGCCCGGGACAAACGTCACTCCTACAATGAGCAGTTCTTC. Residues: CSATARDKRHSYNEQFF.

This clonotype was seen at least ten times. The chain joins TRBV5-1 to TRBJ2-3, with 7 bases fitting TRBD1. The V segment lost 4 bases and the J segment 1 base; nucleotides outside the gene matches: 6. Germline V gene lookup returns CDR1 SGHRS and CDR2 YFSETQ. CDR3 length: 15 residues. CDR3 residues: CASSQRQGGTDTQYF. DNA for the CDR3: TGCGCCAGCAGCCAGAGACAGGGTGGCACAGATACGCAGTATTTT.

In this sample, this clonotype turned up a few times. The chain links TRBV15 to TRBJ2-3; D is perhaps TRBD1 or TRBD2 (5 bases each). CDR1 LNHNV and CDR2 YYDKDF come from the germline V gene (reference sequence). The CDR3 is 17 amino acids. The V end lost 0 bases, the J end lost 6 bases, and 19 bases lay between the germline ends. The CDR3 reads CATSRESGPQSADTQYF. In DNA form, the CDR3 reads TGTGCCACCAGCAGAGAATCGGGGCCTCAATCAGCGGATACGCAGTATTTT.

This clonotype has a count of ten or more. The chain has TRBV7-7 and TRBJ2-2; 8 nucleotides agree with TRBD2. In germline, CDR1 is SSHAT, CDR2 FNYEAQ (reference sequence). Trimming removed 4 bases from V and 0 bases from J; junction bases left unmatched: 4. This CDR3 has 16 residues. The CDR3: CASSSRLATNTGELFF. The CDR3 nucleotides read TGTGCCAGCAGCTCTCGACTAGCGACGAACACCGGGGAGCTGTTTTTT.

This chain joins TRBV12-3 or TRBV12-4 and TRBJ2-3; TRBD2 matches at 12 bases. V lost 5 bases, J lost 5 bases, and 2 bases stayed unmatched. The CDR3 loop spans 14 amino acids. In DNA form, the CDR3 reads TGTGCCAGCAGTCCTAGCGGGGGGGTAGATACGCAGTATTTT. This codes for CASSPSGGVDTQYF.